The rows below give T cell receptor beta chains drawn from one sample of a study of control samples from healthy donors and cancer patients. The method was immunoSEQ multiplex PCR; TCRdb's version includes in-frame clones alone and lacks a portion of them. The repertoire holds about 54,000 clones, with 95% to 96% as singletons. Source material: blood. Every receptor here comes from a woman aged 30 to 39 in good health. The CDR3 runs from the conserved cysteine through the conserved F or W. The order of the fields is clone size, V gene, D gene, J gene, CDR3 protein, CDR3 DNA. D genes are given only for firm matches. Part of the rows lack a size; the others show once, few, many or a class for expanded clones.

.	TRBV28	.	TRBJ1-5	CAIRSGGRDSNQPQHF	TGTGCCATCCGATCGGGGGGTAGGGATAGCAATCAGCCCCAGCATTTT
.	TRBV5-1	.	TRBJ2-7	CASSLGPGYEQYF	TGCGCCAGCAGCTTGGGACCAGGGTACGAGCAGTACTTC
.	TRBV2	TRBD2	TRBJ2-3	CASSSGTSGIGTDTQYF	TGTGCCAGCAGTTCCGGGACTAGCGGGATAGGCACAGATACGCAGTATTTT
.	TRBV7-8	.	TRBJ2-2	CASSPNRGALIYTGELFF	TGTGCCAGCAGCCCCAACCGCGGGGCCCTGATATACACCGGGGAGCTGTTTTTT
.	TRBV2	.	TRBJ2-1	CASTPSVNEQFF	TGTGCCAGCACGCCCAGCGTCAATGAGCAGTTCTTC
.	TRBV19	TRBD2	TRBJ2-3	CASSSSPLAGSTDTQYF	TGTGCCAGTAGTAGTAGCCCTCTAGCGGGAAGCACAGATACGCAGTATTTT
.	TRBV7-8	.	TRBJ2-1	CASSLASGQGGEQFF	TGTGCCAGCAGCTTAGCGAGCGGCCAAGGTGGAGAGCAGTTCTTC
.	TRBV30	.	TRBJ1-4	CAWTSGTGNEKLFF	TGTGCCTGGACCTCCGGGACCGGAAATGAAAAACTGTTTTTT
.	TRBV9	.	TRBJ1-1	CASSAGLNTEAFF	TGTGCCAGCAGCGCCGGATTGAACACTGAAGCTTTCTTT
.	TRBV28	.	TRBJ1-2	CASSQGGGEGYGYTF	TGTGCCAGCAGTCAGGGTGGAGGGGAAGGATATGGCTACACCTTC
.	TRBV5-4	TRBD2	TRBJ2-5	CASRAGGPQETQYF	TGTGCCAGCAGAGCGGGAGGGCCCCAGGAGACCCAGTACTTC
.	TRBV7-9	.	TRBJ2-1	CASSFLDFGEQFF	TGTGCCAGCAGCTTTCTAGATTTTGGTGAGCAGTTCTTC
.	TRBV3-1/TRBV3-2	.	TRBJ1-1	CASSPNMAPEAFF	TGTGCCAGCAGCCCAAACATGGCGCCTGAAGCTTTCTTT
.	TRBV28	.	TRBJ2-1	CASEGMGVRSYNEQFF	TGTGCCAGCGAGGGGATGGGGGTTCGCTCCTACAATGAGCAGTTCTTC
.	TRBV15	.	TRBJ2-7	CATSRDRDTYEQYF	TGTGCCACCAGCAGAGATAGGGACACCTACGAGCAGTACTTC
.	TRBV2	.	TRBJ1-5	CASSETGTRNQPQHF	TGTGCCAGCAGTGAAACGGGGACTCGGAATCAGCCCCAGCATTTT
once	TRBV9	TRBD2	TRBJ2-5	CASSVDLAGSRETQYF	TGTGCCAGCAGCGTAGACCTAGCGGGATCTCGAGAGACCCAGTACTTC
.	TRBV6-2/TRBV6-3	.	TRBJ1-1	CASSVLVTEKNTEAFF	TGTGCCAGCAGTGTCCTCGTGACCGAGAAGAACACTGAAGCTTTCTTT
few	TRBV3-1/TRBV3-2	TRBD2	TRBJ2-3	CASSAGLGGTDTQYF	TGTGCCAGCAGCGCGGGACTAGGGGGCACAGATACGCAGTATTTT
.	TRBV4-1	.	TRBJ1-1	CASSQEEGKNTEAFF	TGCGCCAGCAGCCAAGAGGAGGGAAAGAACACTGAAGCTTTCTTT
.	TRBV7-3	.	TRBJ2-3	CASSLGTDTQYF	TGTGCCAGCAGCTTAGGCACAGATACGCAGTATTTT
.	TRBV3-1/TRBV3-2	.	TRBJ1-2	CASSQGASNYGYTF	TGTGCCAGCAGCCAGGGGGCTTCGAACTATGGCTACACCTTC
.	TRBV19	TRBD1	TRBJ2-7	CASSGPGTGSYEQYF	TGTGCCAGTAGTGGCCCCGGGACAGGGTCCTACGAGCAGTACTTC
.	TRBV6-2/TRBV6-3	TRBD2	TRBJ2-3	CASSYLAGVSRDTQYF	TGTGCCAGCAGTTACCTAGCGGGAGTGTCAAGGGATACGCAGTATTTT
.	TRBV29-1	.	TRBJ2-7	CSVRGDSYEQYF	TGCAGCGTCCGGGGAGACTCCTACGAGCAGTACTTC
.	TRBV12-3/TRBV12-4	TRBD1	TRBJ1-2	CASRETGRYGYTF	TGTGCCAGCAGGGAGACAGGGAGGTATGGCTACACCTTC
.	TRBV12-3/TRBV12-4	.	TRBJ2-7	CASSLGYSYEQYF	TGTGCCAGCAGTTTAGGGTACAGCTACGAGCAGTACTTC
.	TRBV18	.	TRBJ1-3	CASSPHLDGDTIYF	TGTGCCAGCTCACCACACCTGGACGGGGACACCATATATTTT
once	TRBV19	TRBD1	TRBJ1-6	CASSIGGVGQSHSPLHF	TGTGCCAGTAGTATAGGAGGCGTGGGACAGTCACATTCACCCCTCCACTTT
.	TRBV21-1	.	TRBJ1-5	CFPGQEVNQPQHF	TGTTTCCCCGGACAGGAGGTCAATCAGCCCCAGCATTTT
.	TRBV4-1	.	TRBJ1-2	CASSQEGYYGYTF	TGCGCCAGCAGCCAAGAGGGTTACTATGGCTACACCTTC
.	TRBV5-1	.	TRBJ2-7	CASSSHSYEQYF	TGCGCCAGCAGCTCCCACTCCTACGAGCAGTACTTC
few	TRBV5-6	TRBD1	TRBJ1-5	CASSGWTGDDQPQHF	TGTGCCAGCAGCGGTTGGACAGGGGACGATCAGCCCCAGCATTTT
.	TRBV6-5	.	TRBJ1-1	CASSYSRTGGLTEAFF	TGTGCCAGCAGTTACTCTCGGACGGGGGGGTTGACTGAAGCTTTCTTT
.	TRBV29-1	.	TRBJ2-5	CSVELNQETQYF	TGCAGCGTTGAATTAAACCAAGAGACCCAGTACTTC
.	TRBV2	.	TRBJ1-1	CASRAGTEAFF	TGTGCCAGCAGAGCGGGGACCGAAGCTTTCTTT
once	TRBV2	.	TRBJ1-2	CASSEVRVPNYGYTF	TGTGCCAGCAGTGAAGTTCGGGTACCGAACTATGGCTACACCTTC
.	TRBV11-2	.	TRBJ2-5	CASCLAVGVLETQYF	TGTGCCAGCTGTCTAGCTGTGGGAGTATTAGAGACCCAGTACTTC
once	TRBV2	.	TRBJ1-4	CASMRWGRNEKLFF	TGTGCCAGCATGAGATGGGGGCGTAATGAAAAACTGTTTTTT
.	TRBV10-3	.	TRBJ1-1	CAISEVQGEAFF	TGTGCCATCAGTGAAGTACAGGGAGAAGCTTTCTTT
.	TRBV6-6	.	TRBJ2-7	CASSPPGRGSYEQYF	TGTGCCAGCAGCCCTCCGGGACGAGGCTCCTACGAGCAGTACTTC
.	TRBV7-9	TRBD2	TRBJ2-1	CASSSGLAGGRGEQFF	TGTGCCAGCAGCTCTGGACTAGCGGGAGGGCGGGGTGAGCAGTTCTTC
.	TRBV9	.	TRBJ2-2	CASSVSGATTGELFF	TGTGCCAGCAGCGTAAGCGGTGCAACAACCGGGGAGCTGTTTTTT
.	TRBV15	.	TRBJ2-1	CATSRDFAVGNEQFF	TGTGCCACCAGCAGAGATTTCGCCGTAGGCAATGAGCAGTTCTTC
.	TRBV15	.	TRBJ2-1	CATSRFLAENNEQFF	TGTGCCACCAGCAGGTTCCTGGCGGAAAACAATGAGCAGTTCTTC
.	TRBV25-1	.	TRBJ1-4	CASSDFAATNEKLFF	TGTGCCAGCAGTGACTTTGCCGCAACTAATGAAAAACTGTTTTTT
.	TRBV5-6	.	TRBJ1-1	CASSLRGAGEAFF	TGTGCCAGCAGCTTAAGGGGGGCCGGTGAAGCTTTCTTT
once	TRBV7-8	TRBD2	TRBJ2-3	CASSYSSSGAGGDTQYF	TGTGCCAGCAGCTACTCATCCAGCGGAGCGGGAGGAGATACGCAGTATTTT
.	TRBV27	.	TRBJ2-7	CASSPHRDSYEQYF	TGTGCCAGCAGTCCACACAGGGACTCCTACGAGCAGTACTTC
.	TRBV5-4	TRBD1	TRBJ2-7	CASSPGQGLYEQYF	TGTGCCAGCAGCCCGGGACAGGGTCTCTACGAGCAGTACTTC
.	TRBV5-6	.	TRBJ1-5	CASSYRGTNGPQHF	TGTGCCAGCAGCTACCGAGGGACCAACGGGCCCCAGCATTTT
.	TRBV5-1	TRBD1	TRBJ1-5	CASSLGTGGLGPQHF	TGCGCCAGCAGCTTGGGGACAGGGGGTCTTGGGCCCCAGCATTTT
.	TRBV5-1	.	TRBJ1-2	CASSRGHDPYGYTF	TGCGCCAGCAGCCGGGGACACGATCCTTATGGCTACACCTTC
.	TRBV5-4	.	TRBJ2-1	CASSLEQGLYNEQFF	TGTGCCAGCAGCTTGGAGCAGGGACTCTACAATGAGCAGTTCTTC